This TCR beta chain was sequenced during a study of T cells in Graves' hyperthyroidism and ophthalmopathy (dated by TCRdb to the late 2010s). Background on the whole study: Peripheral blood was collected at initial diagnosis, before any treatment. The 95 to 100 discovery patients were randomly split 7:3 into training and test sets. After blood sampling, hyperthyroidism patients were treated with methimazole at a starting dose of 30 mg daily, and ophthalmopathy patients were treated with high-dose intravenous methylprednisolone. Prospective prediction of ophthalmopathy was tested in an independent validation cohort consisting of fewer than 20 hyperthyroidism patients and around 16 patients who later progressed to ophthalmopathy. Thyroid tissue and blood T-cell repertoires from roughly 6 Graves' hyperthyroidism patients were also compared in the study. A discovery cohort of about a hundred patients, about 40 with Graves' ophthalmopathy and 55 to 60 with stable Graves' hyperthyroidism, was used to find distinguishing TCR V-J signatures. The paper reports TCR Vbeta CDR3 sequencing of about 140 peripheral blood samples: 43 ophthalmopathy, under 85 hyperthyroidism and approximately 17 progressor patients.

The TCR beta CDR3 regions were amplified from the RNA transcripts. The TCR CDR3 was subjected to a first round of RT-PCR using the HTBI primer set and the Qiagen OneStep RT-PCR kit. Libraries were constructed in a second round of multiplex PCR, after which size selection and purification were performed. Paired-end sequencing of the libraries was performed with 100 bp reads on an Illumina HiSeq2000. Per the source publication's procedure: SOAPnuke was used to process the raw data, removing reads that contained adapters or uncalled bases, had a mean Phred below 15, or lacked an exact match to the constant primer or identifier. High-quality paired reads were merged with COPE v1.2.5, and unique nucleotide sequences were defined as clonotypes. Clonotypes were aligned to IMGT TRBV, TRBD and TRBJ reference segments using MiTCR v1.1. Only V-J combinations with frequency above 0.0001, covering about 99% of repertoires, were analysed. A TCS score was defined as the ratio of F50 (clonal expansion) to E x V (chaos), with BLOSUM62-based TCRdist applied between CDR3 peptides within each V-J. Welch's t-statistics and random forest reduced around 550 V-J features to roughly 13, which were used in a naive Bayes classifier (R e1071). The similarity between thyroid and blood repertoires was quantified using the Morisita-Horn index. TCRdb redid the processing of the public reads, applying fastp at Q25 and MiXCR, and retained in-frame beta chains. Every entry covers one CDR3 protein and lists the most common genes and DNA from its rows. These V and J calls are TCRdb output, not the study's own analysis. This sample comprises just under 750,000 distinct CDR3 sequences, roughly a third of them detected only once. The ten largest make up around 30% of the sample.

Note on this clonotype: Its antigen is currently not known. Base qualities are not at hand, and no much larger clone is one base apart.

Graves' hyperthyroidism was defined as stable when no progression to ophthalmopathy occurred over 18 months of follow-up. The hyperthyroidism patients were between 18 and 65 years old and newly diagnosed, with a disease duration of less than 2 months. Any patient with an uncontrolled infection, another autoimmune disease, pregnancy or lactation was excluded. Clinical symptoms, serum thyroxine and TRAb, thyroid ultrasound, and orbital computed tomography formed the basis for the diagnoses. PBMCs were separated from approximately 10 ml of fresh peripheral blood using Ficoll-Paque density gradient centrifugation. Total RNA was extracted with Trizol reagent, and quality was checked on an Agilent 2100 Bioanalyzer. Overall study outcomes, separate from this receptor: In validation, progression to ophthalmopathy was predicted by the model with nearly 71% sensitivity and under 85% specificity, a median of approximately 7.1 months before onset. Most expanded thyroid clonotypes (frequency above 0.001) were also detected in blood, suggesting blood repertoires may reflect thyroid immune responses. In cross-validation, a model built on a 13 V-J signature told ophthalmopathy apart from stable hyperthyroidism with over 85% sensitivity and around 84% specificity, and in testing the same model reached 80%/75%. Sample size was not statistically predetermined, and investigators were not blinded to group allocation.

The material sequenced was blood. The clonotype originates from a woman in her 40s with Graves' hyperthyroidism.

The DNA reads as follows: TGTGCCAGCAGTCCCATGACAGGGGGCGATCAGCCCCAGCATTTT. Its coded protein is CASSPMTGGDQPQHF. The chain is encoded by TRBV12-3 or TRBV12-4 joined to TRBJ1-5, and 10 junction bases match TRBD1. Counted from cysteine to phenylalanine, this CDR3 has 15 amino acids. The sequence is cut down to CDR3 DNA, 45 bases in frame from base 1. For this chain, trimming is 5 bases at the V end and 5 bases at the J end, and the number of junction bases without a gene match is 6.